These 24 T cell receptor beta chains came from one sample sequenced in a study of cytomegalovirus exposure and HLA in healthy donors. PCR employed 60 Vbeta and 13 Jbeta primers. Repertoires were generated with immunoSEQ multiplex PCR, while TCRdb's copy carries only in-frame clones and drops some. Among approximately 200,000 clones listed, over 65% were seen once. Sequencing input: PBMCs. These receptors were collected from a human donor in good health.

V gene TRBV6-5 combines with J gene TRBJ2-3, with D unclear. The CDR3 totals 12 residues. Looked up from germline, CDR1 is MNHEY and CDR2 is SVGAGI. Trimming cost V 0 bases and J 6 bases, with 4 bases left between them. The CDR3 reads CASSYSRDTQYF. The CDR3 coding sequence is TGTGCCAGCAGTTACTCGCGGGATACGCAGTATTTT.

The CDR3: CASTTGIDEQYF. In DNA form, the CDR3 reads TGTGCCAGCACCACAGGGATCGACGAGCAGTACTTC. This chain uses TRBV28 with TRBJ2-7; weak D call: TRBD1 (6 bases). The germline gives CDR1 MDHEN, CDR2 SYDVKM. Trimming left V 7 bases short and J 5 bases short, with 12 bases between. The CDR3 length is 12 residues.

This chain links TRBV4-2 with TRBJ2-7, with 7 nucleotides matching TRBD1. The CDR3 loop spans 16 amino acids. Germline CDR1 is LGHNA and CDR2 is YNFKEQ. Trimming cost V 1 base and J 0 bases; bases outside gene matches: 6. This chain's CDR3 is CASSQVLGQSSYEQYF. The CDR3 DNA sequence: TGTGCCAGCAGCCAAGTGCTGGGACAGAGCTCCTACGAGCAGTACTTC.

The V gene is TRBV10-3, the J gene TRBJ2-7, with 7 bases fitting TRBD1. The ends lost 6 bases at V and 2 bases at J; junction bases unmatched: 4. The germline CDR1 and CDR2 sequences are ENHRY and SYGVKD. CDR3 length: 13 amino acids. DNA of the CDR3: TGTGCCATCAGGGGGACAGAGACCTACGAGCAGTACTTC. This sequence encodes CAIRGTETYEQYF.

The V gene is TRBV19, the J gene TRBJ1-1; D not resolved. CDR1 is LNHDA, CDR2 SQIVND, per germline (reference sequence). This CDR3 region has 16 residues. V lost 6 bases, J lost 2 bases, and 19 bases lay in between. This chain's CDR3 is CASSSSHGGINTEAFF. The CDR3 nucleotides are TGTGCCAGTAGCTCGAGCCACGGAGGGATAAACACTGAAGCTTTCTTT.

The V call is TRBV7-3, the J call TRBJ2-1, with 9 bases lining up with TRBD1. This CDR3 is 15 amino acids long. Germline CDR1 SGHTA, CDR2 FQGTGA. With 4 bases clipped from V and 4 bases from J, the junction kept 5 bases outside the gene matches. The DNA of the CDR3 is TGTGCCAGCAGCTCCCCGGGACAGGGTTACAATGAGCAGTTCTTC. Translated, it gives CASSSPGQGYNEQFF.

In regard to this clone: The junction does not match germline at one end; this may be a read error. The chain is built from TRBV27 and TRBJ2-1; D might be TRBD2 (6 bases). The CDR3 consists of 14 residues. The germline gives CDR1 MNHEY, CDR2 SMNVEV (reference sequence). CDR3 region: CASSLSPGSNGQFF. The CDR3 bases are TGTGCCAGCAGTTTGTCTCCCGGGAGTAATGGGCAGTTCTTC.

The chain uses TRBV11-2 and TRBJ1-2; D is undetermined. Germline V gives CDR1 SGHAT, CDR2 FQNNGV. The CDR3 has 16 residues. Trimming left V 5 bases short and J 6 bases short, with 22 bases between. This chain's CDR3 is CASSPLKGRAGDGYTF. The CDR3 nucleotides are TGTGCCAGCAGCCCGCTAAAAGGGAGGGCGGGTGATGGCTACACCTTC.

V and J are TRBV30 and TRBJ2-7, with D perhaps matching TRBD2 (5 bases). The CDR3 has 12 residues. CDR1 is GTSNPN and CDR2 is SVGIG in the germline V gene (reference sequence). The V end was cut by 2 bases, the J end by 3 bases, with 8 bases between. The CDR3 reads CAWSTGIYEQYF. CDR3 nucleotide sequence: TGTGCCTGGAGTACCGGGATCTACGAGCAGTACTTC.

V and J are TRBV5-6 and TRBJ2-3; 7 bases map to TRBD1. The CDR3 spans 16 residues. Germline trimming cut 4 bases from V and 6 bases from J; bases unmatched to any gene: 14. Germline lookup yields CDR1 SGHDT and CDR2 YYEEEE. The DNA for the CDR3 is TGTGCCAGCAGCCCACAGGGGCCCAGATTAATGGATACGCAGTATTTT. Translated: CASSPQGPRLMDTQYF.

The chain employs TRBV19 and TRBJ1-1; D unresolved. This CDR3 spans 16 amino acids. Per the germline V gene, CDR1 is LNHDA and CDR2 is SQIVND (reference sequence). V lost 1 base and J lost 3, with 15 bases in between. The CDR3 sequence: CASSIGGEMRDTEAFF. DNA for the CDR3: TGTGCCAGTAGTATAGGTGGAGAGATGAGAGACACTGAAGCTTTCTTT.

A few counts support this clone. The rearrangement uses TRBV13 and TRBJ2-7; D not certain. Trimming shortened V by 0 bases and J by 6 bases, and 15 bases separated the two germline ends. The CDR3 has 15 amino acids. Germline V gives CDR1 PRHDT, CDR2 FYEKMQ (reference sequence). The CDR3 here is CASSLGPSGASEQYF. CDR3 DNA: TGTGCCAGCAGCTTAGGCCCTAGTGGAGCATCCGAGCAGTACTTC.

The CDR3 nucleotides read TGCGCCAGCAGCTTGGTTGGAGGGGTTACGGGGGACTATGGCTACACCTTC. Protein sequence: CASSLVGGVTGDYGYTF. The chain has TRBV5-1 and TRBJ1-2; maybe TRBD1 (5 bases). There are 17 residues in the CDR3. The germline V and J ends were trimmed by 0 bases and 3 bases, with 18 bases remaining between them. Per germline, CDR1 SGHRS and CDR2 YFSETQ.

The J gene is TRBJ2-5, the V gene TRBV13; 10 nucleotides line up with TRBD2. The J call is doubtful: the DNA matches TRBJ2-7 better. The CDR3 length is 15 residues. Looked up from germline, CDR1 is PRHDT and CDR2 is FYEKMQ (reference sequence). The CDR3 DNA reads TGTGCCAGCAGCTTATTTCTAGCGGGAGACTACGAGCAGTACTTC. Residues: CASSLFLAGDYEQYF.

J is TRBJ2-1 and V is TRBV11-3; D may be TRBD1 (5 bases). Trimming removed 4 bases at V and 8 bases at J, with 9 bases between. Germline V lookup: CDR1 SGHNT, CDR2 YENEEA. CDR3 length: 12 residues. CDR3 sequence reads: CASSSQGYEQFF. CDR3 nucleotides: TGTGCCAGCAGCTCTCAGGGCTATGAGCAGTTCTTC.

V usage is TRBV29-1 and J usage is TRBJ2-1; perhaps TRBD2 as D (5 bases). This CDR3 spans 13 amino acids. V lost 7 bases to trimming and J lost 6 bases, with 16 bases between them. Germline V gene data show CDR1 as SQVTM and CDR2 as ANQGSEA. This CDR3 reads CSGVVGGLNEQFF. The CDR3 region has the DNA TGCAGCGGTGTAGTAGGAGGACTCAATGAGCAGTTCTTC.

The DNA of the CDR3 is TGTGCCAGCAGCACCCCCAGGGGGCGAGACGACACTGAAGCTTTCTTT. Encoded protein: CASSTPRGRDDTEAFF. The J gene is TRBJ1-1, the V gene TRBV9, with 8 bases fitting TRBD1. Trimming cost V 4 bases and J 3 bases; bases outside gene matches: 11. Germline V lookup: CDR1 SGDLS, CDR2 YYNGEE. The CDR3 spans 16 residues.

The rearrangement joins TRBV5-4 to TRBJ2-3, with 8 bases lining up with TRBD2. Losses at the gene ends were 2 bases for V and 0 bases for J; bases not matched to a gene: 8. The CDR3 sequence is 17 residues long. Germline lookup yields CDR1 SGHNT and CDR2 YYREEE (reference sequence). The CDR3 nucleotides are TGTGCCAGCAGCTTTGATCCGGGGACTAGGAGCACAGATACGCAGTATTTT. Amino acids: CASSFDPGTRSTDTQYF. The full variable domain, its missing parts supplied by reference TRBV5-4 and TRBJ2-3, is ETGVTQSPTHLIKTRGQQVTLRCSSQSGHNTVSWYQQALGQGPQFIFQYYREEENGRGNFPPRFSGLQFPNYSSELNVNALELDDSALYLCASSFDPGTRSTDTQYFGPGTRLTVL.

V is TRBV19 and J is TRBJ2-5; D is possibly TRBD1 (6 bases). Germline CDR1 reads LNHDA; CDR2 reads SQIVND (reference sequence). This CDR3 has 14 amino acids. Trimming removed 6 bases from V and 4 bases from J, with 15 bases in between. This CDR3 reads CASSTDRFRETQYF. The DNA of the CDR3 is TGTGCCAGTAGCACCGACAGGTTTCGAGAGACCCAGTACTTC.

V is TRBV6-1 and J is TRBJ2-6; TRBD2 agrees at 9 bases. CDR3 length equals 15 residues. J gave up 4 bases and V 10 bases, and 8 bases lay outside the gene matches. The germline CDR1 and CDR2 sequences are MNHNS and SASEGT. CDR3 protein: CATAGGLTGANVLTF. As DNA, the CDR3 is TGTGCCACCGCGGGGGGGCTTACGGGGGCCAACGTCCTGACTTTC.

In DNA, the CDR3 is TGCGCCAGCAGCTTGGTGGACAGGACTCCCGAGCAGTACTTC. It is translated as CASSLVDRTPEQYF. V and J are TRBV5-1 and TRBJ2-7, with 7 bases that match TRBD1. Per germline, CDR1 SGHRS and CDR2 YFSETQ. After removal of 0 bases from V and 6 bases from J, the junction contained 6 bases not matched to a gene. The CDR3 sequence is 14 residues long.

The chain carries TRBV19 and TRBJ2-3; 8 nucleotides match TRBD1. This CDR3 has 16 residues. Germline V gives CDR1 LNHDA, CDR2 SQIVND (reference sequence). With 5 bases clipped from V and 3 bases from J, the junction kept 10 bases outside the gene matches. CDR3: CASSPGMTGATDTQYF. The CDR3 region has the DNA TGTGCCAGTAGTCCCGGGATGACAGGGGCGACAGATACGCAGTATTTT.

This rearrangement joins TRBV11-1 to TRBJ2-1; 9 positions agree with TRBD2. The CDR3 extends over 16 amino acids. Germline-derived CDR1 and CDR2 are SGHAT and FQDESV (reference sequence). V was pared by 5 bases and J by 3 bases, with 8 bases of the junction left unmatched. CDR3 loop: CASSPGLAENYNEQFF. CDR3 DNA: TGTGCCAGCAGCCCGGGACTAGCAGAGAACTACAATGAGCAGTTCTTC.

The chain carries TRBV7-2 and TRBJ1-1; D may be TRBD1 (5 bases). The germline CDR1 and CDR2 sequences are SGHTA and FQGNSA. V was pared by 2 bases and J by 5 bases, with 12 bases between. This CDR3 spans 14 amino acids. CDR3 region: CASSLWVGGTEAFF. CDR3 nucleotides: TGTGCCAGCAGCTTATGGGTGGGGGGGACTGAAGCTTTCTTT.